The 5 T cell receptor beta chains presented below share a single source sample, sequenced in a study of CD8 T cells in ankylosing spondylitis. From the 5' RACE reads, TCRdb called clonotypes with MiXCR, one entry per CDR3 protein. The data show fewer than 650,000 distinct CDR3 sequences, roughly 12% seen once. Study-wide findings and caveats: Blood from ankylosing spondylitis patients appeared to carry a characteristic roughly eight-variant TCR beta motif.

These receptors' targets are unknown. Sequences were obtained from blood, either unsorted or a sorted T cell fraction (not recorded which). All receptors come from a male donor with ankylosing spondylitis.

This clonotype was observed a few times. The V and J genes are TRBV5-8 and TRBJ2-3; D is perhaps TRBD1 (5 bases). CDR1 SGHTS and CDR2 YDEGEE come from the germline V gene. The CDR3 has 16 residues. Trimming cost V 3 bases and J 1 base, with 15 bases left between them. In nucleotides, the CDR3 is TGTGCCAGCAGCTACTATTTGGGGCAAGGCACAGATACGCAGTATTTT. It specifies CASSYYLGQGTDTQYF.

The chain uses TRBV7-2 and TRBJ1-1; the D is unclear. The V and J ends lost 8 bases and 2 bases respectively, with 9 bases between them. CDR1 SGHTA and CDR2 FQGNSA come from the germline V gene. This CDR3 is built from 12 residues. CDR3 in DNA: TGTGCCAGCGGTCTGACCAACACTGAAGCTTTCTTT. Amino acid sequence: CASGLTNTEAFF.

This clonotype was picked up a small number of times. This chain links TRBV20-1 with TRBJ2-7; 16 bases fit TRBD2. Germline V gene sequence: CDR1 DFQATT, CDR2 SNEGSKA (reference sequence). The CDR3 extends over 16 amino acids. Trimming cost V 1 base and J 6 bases; bases outside gene matches: 6. CDR3 residues: CSARGGLAGGPGEQYF. As DNA, the CDR3 is TGCAGTGCTAGAGGGGGACTAGCGGGAGGGCCCGGCGAGCAGTACTTC.

This clonotype was counted a few times. This chain connects TRBV24-1 to TRBJ2-2; the D is unclear. Trimming removed 5 bases from V and 3 bases from J, with 9 bases in between. CDR1 is KGHDR, CDR2 SFDVKD, per germline. CDR3 length equals 14 residues. Here the CDR3 reads CATSADVYTGELFF. In DNA form, the CDR3 reads TGTGCCACCAGTGCCGACGTTTACACCGGGGAGCTGTTTTTT.

The chain uses TRBV11-2 and TRBJ2-7; TRBD2 agrees at 9 bases. The junction had 11 bases not matched to a gene; V was cut back by 5 bases and J by 6 bases. The CDR3 length is 15 residues. Germline lookup yields CDR1 SGHAT and CDR2 FQNNGV. CDR3 nucleotides: TGTGCCAGCAGCCTAGCGGGGACATACTACGGCGAGCAGTACTTC. Its protein product is CASSLAGTYYGEQYF.